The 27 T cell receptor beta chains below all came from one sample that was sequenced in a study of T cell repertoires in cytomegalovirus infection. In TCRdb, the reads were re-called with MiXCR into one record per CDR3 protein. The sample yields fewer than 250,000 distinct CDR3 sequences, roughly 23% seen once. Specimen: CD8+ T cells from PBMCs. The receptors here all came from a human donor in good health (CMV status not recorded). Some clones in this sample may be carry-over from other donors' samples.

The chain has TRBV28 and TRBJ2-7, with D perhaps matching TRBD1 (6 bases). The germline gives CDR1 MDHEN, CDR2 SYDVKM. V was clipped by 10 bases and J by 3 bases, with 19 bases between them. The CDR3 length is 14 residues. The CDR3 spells CANAPGTRVYEQYF. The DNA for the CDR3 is TGTGCCAACGCCCCCGGGACAAGGGTCTACGAGCAGTACTTC.

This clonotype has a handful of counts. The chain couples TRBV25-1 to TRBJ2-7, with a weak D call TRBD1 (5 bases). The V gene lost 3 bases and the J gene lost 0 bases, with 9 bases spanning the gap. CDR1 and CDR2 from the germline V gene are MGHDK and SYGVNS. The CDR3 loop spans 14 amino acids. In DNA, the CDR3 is TGTGCCAGCAGTGATTCAGGGTTCTCCTACGAGCAGTACTTC. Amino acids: CASSDSGFSYEQYF.

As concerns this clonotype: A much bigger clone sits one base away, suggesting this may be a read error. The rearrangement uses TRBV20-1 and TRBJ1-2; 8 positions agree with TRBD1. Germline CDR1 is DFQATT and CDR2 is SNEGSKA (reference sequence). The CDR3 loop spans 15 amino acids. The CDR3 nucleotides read TGCGGTGCTAGAGAAATCGGGACAGGCTCCTATGGCTACACCTTC. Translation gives CGAREIGTGSYGYTF.

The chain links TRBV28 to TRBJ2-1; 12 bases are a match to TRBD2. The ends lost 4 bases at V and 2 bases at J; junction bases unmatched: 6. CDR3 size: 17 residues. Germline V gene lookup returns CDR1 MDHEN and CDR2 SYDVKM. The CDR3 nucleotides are TGTGCCAGCAGTTCCTATCGGACTAGCGGGGCCTACAATGAGCAGTTCTTC. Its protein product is CASSSYRTSGAYNEQFF.

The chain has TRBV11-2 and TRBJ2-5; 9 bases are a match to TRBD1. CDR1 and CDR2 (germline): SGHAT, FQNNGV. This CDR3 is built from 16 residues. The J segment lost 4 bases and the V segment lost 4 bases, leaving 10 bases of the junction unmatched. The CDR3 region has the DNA TGTGCCAGCAGCTACTCGGGACAGGGACTGGGAGAGACCCAGTACTTC. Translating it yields CASSYSGQGLGETQYF.

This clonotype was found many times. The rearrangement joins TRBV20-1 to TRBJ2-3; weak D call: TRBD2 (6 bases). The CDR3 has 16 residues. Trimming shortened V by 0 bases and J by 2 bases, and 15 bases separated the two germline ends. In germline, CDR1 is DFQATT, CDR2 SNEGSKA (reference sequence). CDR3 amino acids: CSARDVPGDPTDTQYF. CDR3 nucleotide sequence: TGCAGTGCTAGAGATGTCCCGGGGGACCCCACAGATACGCAGTATTTT.

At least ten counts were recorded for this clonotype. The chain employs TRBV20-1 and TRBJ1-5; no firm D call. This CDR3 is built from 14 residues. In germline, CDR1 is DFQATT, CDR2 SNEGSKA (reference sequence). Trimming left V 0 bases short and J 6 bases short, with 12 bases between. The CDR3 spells CSARDVRAGQPQHF. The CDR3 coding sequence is TGCAGTGCTAGAGATGTGAGGGCGGGTCAGCCCCAGCATTTT.

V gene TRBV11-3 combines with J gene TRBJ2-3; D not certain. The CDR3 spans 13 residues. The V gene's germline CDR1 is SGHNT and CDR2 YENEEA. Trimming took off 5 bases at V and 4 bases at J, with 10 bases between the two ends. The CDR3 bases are TGTGCCAGCAGCCAGAACGGTGCAGATACGCAGTATTTT. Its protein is CASSQNGADTQYF.

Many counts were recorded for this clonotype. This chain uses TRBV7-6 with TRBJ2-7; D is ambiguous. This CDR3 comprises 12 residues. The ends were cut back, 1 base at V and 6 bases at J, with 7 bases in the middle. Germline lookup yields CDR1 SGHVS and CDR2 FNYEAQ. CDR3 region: CASSLGASEQYF. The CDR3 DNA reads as TGTGCCAGCAGCTTAGGGGCTTCCGAGCAGTACTTC.

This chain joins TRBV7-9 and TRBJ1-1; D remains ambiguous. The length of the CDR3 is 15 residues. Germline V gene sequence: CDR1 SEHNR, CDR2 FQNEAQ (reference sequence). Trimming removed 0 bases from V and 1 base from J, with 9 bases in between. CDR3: CASSLALGANTEAFF. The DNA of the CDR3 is TGTGCCAGCAGCTTAGCTTTGGGAGCGAACACTGAAGCTTTCTTT.

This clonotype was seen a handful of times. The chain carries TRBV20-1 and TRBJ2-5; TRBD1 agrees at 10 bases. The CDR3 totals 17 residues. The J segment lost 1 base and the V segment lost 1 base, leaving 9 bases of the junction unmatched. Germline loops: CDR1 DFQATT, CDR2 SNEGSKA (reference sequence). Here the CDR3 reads CSARGFRDRGFQETQYF. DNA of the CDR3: TGCAGTGCTAGAGGCTTCCGGGACAGGGGTTTCCAAGAGACCCAGTACTTC.

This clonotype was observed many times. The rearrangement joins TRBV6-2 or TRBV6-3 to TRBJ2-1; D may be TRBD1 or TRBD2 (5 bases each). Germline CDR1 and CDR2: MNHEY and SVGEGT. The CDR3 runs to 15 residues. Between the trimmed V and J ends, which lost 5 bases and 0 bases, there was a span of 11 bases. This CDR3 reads CASSRDGSSYNEQFF. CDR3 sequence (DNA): TGTGCCAGCAGTCGGGACGGAAGCTCCTACAATGAGCAGTTCTTC.

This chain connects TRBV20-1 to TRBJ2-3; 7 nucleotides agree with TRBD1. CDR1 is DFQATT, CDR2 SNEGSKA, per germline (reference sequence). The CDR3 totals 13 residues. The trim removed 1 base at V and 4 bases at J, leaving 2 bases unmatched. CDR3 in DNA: TGCAGTGCTAGAGGACAGGGTGCAGATACGCAGTATTTT. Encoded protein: CSARGQGADTQYF.

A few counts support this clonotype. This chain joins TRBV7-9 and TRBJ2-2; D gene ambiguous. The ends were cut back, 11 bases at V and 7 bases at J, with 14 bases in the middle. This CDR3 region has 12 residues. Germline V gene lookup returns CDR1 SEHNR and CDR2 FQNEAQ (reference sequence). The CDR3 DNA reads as TGTGCCGACTCAATGGTCGGCGGGGAGCTGTTTTTT. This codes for CADSMVGGELFF.

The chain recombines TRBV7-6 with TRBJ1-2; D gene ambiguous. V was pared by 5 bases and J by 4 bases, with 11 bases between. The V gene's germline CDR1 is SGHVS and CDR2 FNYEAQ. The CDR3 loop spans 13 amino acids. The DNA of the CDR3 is TGTGCCAGCAGCCCTGTCACACTCTATGGCTACACCTTC. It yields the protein CASSPVTLYGYTF.

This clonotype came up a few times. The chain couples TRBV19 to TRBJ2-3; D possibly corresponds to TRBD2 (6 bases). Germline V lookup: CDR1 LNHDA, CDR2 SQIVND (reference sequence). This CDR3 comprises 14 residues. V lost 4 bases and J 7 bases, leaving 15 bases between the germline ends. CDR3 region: CASSTIGGPNTQYF. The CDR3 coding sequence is TGTGCCAGTAGTACGATCGGGGGTCCAAATACGCAGTATTTT.

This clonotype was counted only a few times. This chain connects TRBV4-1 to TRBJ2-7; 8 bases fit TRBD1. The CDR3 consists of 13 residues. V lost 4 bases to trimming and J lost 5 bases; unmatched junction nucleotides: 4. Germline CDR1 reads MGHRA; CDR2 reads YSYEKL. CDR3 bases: TGCGCCAGCAGCCCAGGGGGCGAGGACGAGCAGTACTTC. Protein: CASSPGGEDEQYF.

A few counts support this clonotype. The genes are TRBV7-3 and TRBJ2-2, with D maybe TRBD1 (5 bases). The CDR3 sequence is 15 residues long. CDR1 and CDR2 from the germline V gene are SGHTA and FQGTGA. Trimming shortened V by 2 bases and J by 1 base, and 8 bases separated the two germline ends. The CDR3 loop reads CASSLFRGNTGELFF. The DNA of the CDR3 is TGTGCCAGCAGCTTATTTAGGGGGAACACCGGGGAGCTGTTTTTT.

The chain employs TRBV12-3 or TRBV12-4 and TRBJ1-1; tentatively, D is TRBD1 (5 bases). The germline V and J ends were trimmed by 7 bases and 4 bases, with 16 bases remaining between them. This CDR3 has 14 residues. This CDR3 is CASNPGGSGTEAFF. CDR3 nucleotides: TGTGCCAGCAACCCCGGGGGGTCGGGCACTGAAGCTTTCTTT.

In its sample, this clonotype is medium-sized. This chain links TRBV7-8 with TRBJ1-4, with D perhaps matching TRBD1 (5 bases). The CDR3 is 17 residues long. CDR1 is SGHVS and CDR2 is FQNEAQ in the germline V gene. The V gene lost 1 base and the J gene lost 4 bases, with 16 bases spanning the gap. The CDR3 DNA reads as TGTGCCAGCAGCTTAGTCGGTGACAGCCTATTTAATGAAAAACTGTTTTTT. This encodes CASSLVGDSLFNEKLFF.

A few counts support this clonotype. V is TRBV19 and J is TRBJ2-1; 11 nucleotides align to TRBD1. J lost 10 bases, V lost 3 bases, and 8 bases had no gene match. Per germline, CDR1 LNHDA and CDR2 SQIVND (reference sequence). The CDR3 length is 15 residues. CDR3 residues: CASSIGTGGRVEQFF. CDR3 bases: TGTGCCAGTAGTATTGGGACAGGGGGTCGAGTCGAGCAGTTCTTC.

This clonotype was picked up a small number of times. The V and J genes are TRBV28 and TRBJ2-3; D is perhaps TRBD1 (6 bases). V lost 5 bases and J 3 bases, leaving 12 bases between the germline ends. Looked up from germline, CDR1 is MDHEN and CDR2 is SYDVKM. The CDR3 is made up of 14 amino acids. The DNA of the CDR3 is TGTGCCAGCAGTACCCGGCAGGGGACAGATACGCAGTATTTT. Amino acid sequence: CASSTRQGTDTQYF.

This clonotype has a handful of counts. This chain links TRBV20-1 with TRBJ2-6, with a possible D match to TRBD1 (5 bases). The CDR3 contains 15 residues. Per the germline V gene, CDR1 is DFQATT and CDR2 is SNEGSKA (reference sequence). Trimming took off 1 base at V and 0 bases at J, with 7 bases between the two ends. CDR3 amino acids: CSARGGSSGANVLTF. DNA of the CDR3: TGCAGTGCTAGAGGGGGCAGCTCTGGGGCCAACGTCCTGACTTTC.

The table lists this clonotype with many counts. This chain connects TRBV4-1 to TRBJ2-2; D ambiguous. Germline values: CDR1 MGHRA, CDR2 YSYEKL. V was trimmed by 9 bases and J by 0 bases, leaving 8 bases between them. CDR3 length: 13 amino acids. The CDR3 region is CASERPNTGELFF. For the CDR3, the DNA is TGCGCCAGTGAAAGACCGAACACCGGGGAGCTGTTTTTT.

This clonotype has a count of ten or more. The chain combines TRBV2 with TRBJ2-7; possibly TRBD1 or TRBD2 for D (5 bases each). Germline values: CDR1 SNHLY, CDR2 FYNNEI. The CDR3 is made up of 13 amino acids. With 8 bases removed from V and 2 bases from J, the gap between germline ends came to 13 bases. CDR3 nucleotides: TGTGCCAGCTGGGACGGCTTCACCTACGAGCAGTACTTC. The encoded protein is CASWDGFTYEQYF.

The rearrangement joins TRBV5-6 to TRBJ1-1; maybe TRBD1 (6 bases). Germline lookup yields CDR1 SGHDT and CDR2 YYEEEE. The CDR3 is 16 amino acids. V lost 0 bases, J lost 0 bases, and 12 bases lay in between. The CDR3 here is CASSLVYAGVNTEAFF. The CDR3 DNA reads TGTGCCAGCAGCTTGGTTTACGCAGGGGTGAACACTGAAGCTTTCTTT.

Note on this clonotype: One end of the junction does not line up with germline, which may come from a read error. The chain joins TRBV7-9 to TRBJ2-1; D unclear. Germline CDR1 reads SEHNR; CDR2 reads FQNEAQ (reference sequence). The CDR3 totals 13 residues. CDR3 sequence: CTSSIVGYNEQFF. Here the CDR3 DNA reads TGTACCAGCAGCATAGTCGGGTACAATGAGCAGTTCTTC.